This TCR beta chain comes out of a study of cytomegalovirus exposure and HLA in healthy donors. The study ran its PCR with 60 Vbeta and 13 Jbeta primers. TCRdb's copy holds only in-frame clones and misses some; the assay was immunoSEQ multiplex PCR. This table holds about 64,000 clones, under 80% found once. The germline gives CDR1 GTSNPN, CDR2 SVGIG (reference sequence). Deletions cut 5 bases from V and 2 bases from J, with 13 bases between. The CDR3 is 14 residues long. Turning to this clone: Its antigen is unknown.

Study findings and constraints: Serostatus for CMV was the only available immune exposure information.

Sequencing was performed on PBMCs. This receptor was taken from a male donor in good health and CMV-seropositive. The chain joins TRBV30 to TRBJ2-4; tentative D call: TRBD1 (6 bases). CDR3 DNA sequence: TGTGCCTGGGCGACAGGCGTTACCAAAAACATTCAGTACTTC. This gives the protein CAWATGVTKNIQYF.